This TCR beta chain was obtained from a study of blood T cell repertoires in COVID-19. Looking at the study overall: From T cells, B-cell-depleted T cells, or PBMCs came the material, which was cDNA or gDNA.

As handled by the study authors: Estimates of nucleated cell counts were drawn from the amplification of reference gene primers. Generated by immunoSEQ multiplex PCR, the TCRdb table keeps only in-frame clones and is missing some. That table furnishes V, J and clone size, whereas the DNA furnished D and trimming. The data hold about 50,000 clones, with 88% observed a single time. The specimen was peripheral blood. The receptor's source is a human donor with active COVID-19. The donor label of this sample is uncertain.

CDR3 sequence: CASSQDWRLPYEQYF. The CDR3 DNA is TGCGCCAGCAGCCAAGATTGGAGACTCCCCTACGAGCAGTACTTC. The J gene is TRBJ2-7, the V gene TRBV4-3; D unresolved. V dropped 0 bases and J dropped 2 bases, with 11 bases sitting between them. The length of the CDR3 is 15 residues. Germline CDR1 and CDR2: LGHNA and YSLEER.